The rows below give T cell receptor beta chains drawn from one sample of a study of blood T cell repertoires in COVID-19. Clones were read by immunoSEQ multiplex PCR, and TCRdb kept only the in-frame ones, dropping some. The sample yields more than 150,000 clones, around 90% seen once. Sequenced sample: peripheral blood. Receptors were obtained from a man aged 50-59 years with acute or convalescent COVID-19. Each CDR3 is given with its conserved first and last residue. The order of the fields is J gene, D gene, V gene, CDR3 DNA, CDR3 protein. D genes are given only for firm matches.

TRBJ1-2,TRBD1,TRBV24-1,TGTGCCACCAGTGCGGGCCGGGACAGGGGAAGAGCTAACTATGGCTACACCTTC,CATSAGRDRGRANYGYTF
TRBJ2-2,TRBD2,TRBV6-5,TGTGCCAGCAGCACTAGCGGGGAATCACGGGTGGAGCTGTTTTTT,CASSTSGESRVELFF
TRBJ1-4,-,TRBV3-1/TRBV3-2,TGTGCCAGCAGCCTAAGGCACGGGCGGGGCGAAAAACTGTTTTTT,CASSLRHGRGEKLFF
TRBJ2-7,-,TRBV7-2,TGTGCCAGCAGCTTACCGCGGGTTCGCCACGAGCAGTACTTC,CASSLPRVRHEQYF
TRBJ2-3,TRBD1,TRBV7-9,TGTGCCAGCAGCTCGACAGGGACAGATACGCAGTATTTT,CASSSTGTDTQYF
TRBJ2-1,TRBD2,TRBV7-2,TGTGCCAGCAGCCTTTGGACTAGCTCCTACAATGAGCAGTTCTTC,CASSLWTSSYNEQFF
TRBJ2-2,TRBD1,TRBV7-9,TGTGCCAGCAGCTTACCTAAGACAGGGAGCTACACCGGGGAGCTGTTTTTT,CASSLPKTGSYTGELFF
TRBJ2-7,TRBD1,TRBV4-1,TGCGCCAGCAGGTCGGGACAGGGGGCCTACGAGCAGTACTTC,CASRSGQGAYEQYF
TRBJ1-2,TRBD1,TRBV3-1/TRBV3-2,TGTGCCAGCAGCCAAGTTTTCCAGGGGGCGCGGGTTGGCTACACCTTC,CASSQVFQGARVGYTF
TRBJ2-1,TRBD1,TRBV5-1,TGCGCCAGCAGCTGGGGACGACAGGGTATGGATGAGCAGTTCTTC,CASSWGRQGMDEQFF